One TCR beta chain is described in this entry. These data belong to a study of cytomegalovirus exposure and HLA in healthy donors. Study-level information: Among some 400 genotyped donors, about 83% fell in the Caucasian-associated ancestry cluster.

PCR primers comprised 60 Vbeta and 13 Jbeta primers. Generated by immunoSEQ multiplex PCR, the TCRdb table keeps only in-frame clones and is missing some. Of roughly 100,000 clones in the sample, roughly four fifths are singletons; the top ten hold 1.5% to 2%. The CDR3 covers 12 residues. V lost 3 bases, J lost 5 bases, and 4 bases lay in between. The V gene's germline CDR1 is SEHNR and CDR2 FQNEAQ (reference sequence). This chain uses TRBV7-9 with TRBJ2-2; no clear D. The receptor's source is a man between 50 and 59 years old in good health and CMV-seronegative. The sequencing input was PBMCs. Here the CDR3 reads CASSFITGELFF. The DNA of the CDR3 is TGTGCCAGCAGCTTTATAACCGGGGAGCTGTTTTTT.